This TCR beta chain was recovered during a study of blood T cell repertoires in COVID-19. On the study more broadly: Samples of COVID-19 (acute and convalescent) were obtained from the United States, Italy and Spain. T cells, B-cell-depleted T cells, or PBMCs supplied cDNA or gDNA.

V was shortened by 5 bases and J by 5 bases, with 13 bases between the two germline ends. This CDR3 is built from 13 residues. Per germline, CDR1 KGHSH and CDR2 LQKENI. Methods used by the authors: Amplified reference gene primers provided the basis for estimating nucleated cell counts. Only in-frame clones appear in the TCRdb table, and some are missing; sequencing was by immunoSEQ multiplex PCR. V and J calls and clone size are as listed in that table; D and trimming were resolved from the DNA. The table records around 300,000 clones, approximately 85% of them present only once. The receptor comes from a human donor in a cohort sampled during active COVID-19. V gene TRBV18 combines with J gene TRBJ2-7; perhaps TRBD2 as D (7 bases). Specimen: peripheral blood. The DNA for the CDR3 is TGTGCCAGCTCAATCGGGGGGCTCAACGAGCAGTACTTC. It codes for CASSIGGLNEQYF.